These 15 T cell receptor beta chains were all obtained from the same sample, sequenced in a study of control samples from healthy donors and cancer patients. Only in-frame clones appear in the TCRdb table, and some are missing; sequencing was by immunoSEQ multiplex PCR. The repertoire holds about 100,000 clones, with over 75% as singletons. Sequenced input: blood. The receptors derive from a woman aged 45-65 years in good health.

The chain combines TRBV25-1 with TRBJ2-5, with a tentative D call TRBD2 (6 bases). The V end was cut by 1 base, the J end by 1 base, with 13 bases between. The CDR3 totals 16 residues. The germline V gene encodes CDR1 MGHDK and CDR2 SYGVNS. CDR3 DNA: TGTGCCAGCAGTGAATCGGGGGTCGGTTTCCAAGAGACCCAGTACTTC. Its protein is CASSESGVGFQETQYF.

The J gene is TRBJ2-7, the V gene TRBV12-3 or TRBV12-4; D not certain. Trimming took off 3 bases at V and 3 bases at J, with 6 bases between the two ends. The CDR3 length is 12 residues. CDR3 nucleotide sequence: TGTGCCAGCAGTTTTTATTACTACGAGCAGTACTTC. The encoded protein is CASSFYYYEQYF.

This clone appeared a single time. DNA of the CDR3: TGTGCCAGCTTACCTTACGGGACACGGGATGGCTACACCTTC. Amino acids: CASLPYGTRDGYTF. The chain joins TRBV25-1 to TRBJ1-2, with a weak D call TRBD1 (6 bases). Trimming stripped 8 bases from V and 6 bases from J, with 19 bases between. CDR3 length: 14 amino acids. Germline-derived CDR1 and CDR2 are MGHDK and SYGVNS.

The chain is built from TRBV19 and TRBJ2-1, with TRBD1 matching over 10 bases. This CDR3 is 15 amino acids long. Trimming cost V 7 bases and J 6 bases; bases outside gene matches: 9. CDR1 is LNHDA and CDR2 is SQIVND in the germline V gene (reference sequence). The CDR3 region is CASTISGTGVNEQFF. CDR3 DNA: TGTGCCAGTACCATATCCGGGACAGGGGTCAATGAGCAGTTCTTC.

This rearrangement joins TRBV19 to TRBJ2-7, with D unresolved. The CDR3 loop spans 14 amino acids. Germline CDR1 is LNHDA and CDR2 is SQIVND (reference sequence). The germline V and J ends were trimmed by 6 bases and 3 bases, with 15 bases remaining between them. Here the CDR3 reads CASSYQHPGYEQYV. CDR3 sequence (DNA): TGTGCCAGTAGCTATCAACACCCCGGCTACGAGCAGTACGTC.

The V and J genes are TRBV7-2 and TRBJ2-3, with D uncertain. Germline V gene lookup returns CDR1 SGHTA and CDR2 FQGNSA. The V gene lost 1 base and the J gene lost 5 bases, with 10 bases spanning the gap. This CDR3 is built from 14 residues. CDR3 nucleotides: TGTGCCAGCAGCTTAGTGAGAGCTGGAGATACGCAGTATTTT. Protein: CASSLVRAGDTQYF.

The chain links TRBV7-9 to TRBJ1-6; 9 bases are shared with TRBD1. Germline values: CDR1 SEHNR, CDR2 FQNEAQ (reference sequence). The CDR3 is 14 amino acids. J gave up 5 bases and V 5 bases, and 1 base lay outside the gene matches. CDR3 in DNA: TGTGCCAGCAGCGGGGACAGGGATAATTCACCCCTCCACTTT. It specifies CASSGDRDNSPLHF.

This chain connects TRBV7-8 to TRBJ2-5, with a possible D match to TRBD1 (6 bases). This CDR3 spans 15 amino acids. CDR1 and CDR2 from the germline V gene are SGHVS and FQNEAQ. V was clipped by 2 bases and J by 4 bases, with 14 bases between them. CDR3 in DNA: TGTGCCAGCAGCTTAAGTGCAGGGGTAGGAGAGACCCAGTACTTC. Translation gives CASSLSAGVGETQYF.

This clone was observed a single time. The chain combines TRBV12-3 or TRBV12-4 with TRBJ1-6; the match to TRBD1 covers 7 bases. There are 13 residues in the CDR3. J was trimmed by 9 bases and V by 5 bases; bases with no gene match: 4. Here the CDR3 reads CASSTGVSSPLHF. CDR3 sequence (DNA): TGTGCCAGCAGTACAGGGGTGAGTTCACCCCTCCACTTT.

V is TRBV30 and J is TRBJ2-4; D perhaps matches TRBD2 (5 bases). This CDR3 contains 13 residues. With 4 bases removed from V and 0 bases from J, the gap between germline ends came to 7 bases. Germline values: CDR1 GTSNPN, CDR2 SVGIG (reference sequence). CDR3 loop: CAWTEVAKNIQYF. The CDR3 DNA reads as TGTGCCTGGACGGAGGTAGCCAAAAACATTCAGTACTTC.

A remark on this clone: The conserved phenylalanine or tryptophan is not found at the CDR3 terminus, so this likely reflects a read error. No DNA is shown, since the ends of the CDR3 on it are uncertain; the CDR3 is the one TCRdb lists. The V and J genes are TRBV4-1 and TRBJ1-6; TRBD1 reflects the table's D call only, with no check against the DNA. CDR1 MGHRA and CDR2 YSYEKL come from the germline V gene. The CDR3 comprises 8 residues, both ends counted. The CDR3: CASSQDRA.

The V and J genes are TRBV29-1 and TRBJ1-1; TRBD1 is a possible D gene (6 bases). The CDR3 totals 12 residues. The germline gives CDR1 SQVTM, CDR2 ANQGSEA. The V end lost 5 bases, the J end lost 4 bases, and 11 bases lay between the germline ends. CDR3 in amino acids: CSVYTDSTEAFF. In DNA form, the CDR3 reads TGCAGCGTTTACACGGACAGCACTGAAGCTTTCTTT.

The chain couples TRBV5-8 to TRBJ2-3; 9 bases are shared with TRBD2. This CDR3 is built from 16 residues. V shed 4 bases and J 2 bases; nucleotides not matched to a gene: 8. Germline-derived CDR1 and CDR2 are SGHTS and YDEGEE. The CDR3 DNA reads TGTGCCAGCAGCCCCGGAGTAGCGGGGGCCACAGATACGCAGTATTTT. Its protein product is CASSPGVAGATDTQYF.

J is TRBJ1-1 and V is TRBV19; 8 bases agree with TRBD1. J was trimmed by 4 bases and V by 6 bases; bases with no gene match: 7. This CDR3 is built from 14 residues. Germline V gene data show CDR1 as LNHDA and CDR2 as SQIVND (reference sequence). CDR3 in DNA: TGTGCCAGTAGCCCTTCGACAGGGGTCACTGAAGCTTTCTTT. Its protein is CASSPSTGVTEAFF.

This sequence joins TRBV4-3 and TRBJ2-1, with D possibly being TRBD1 or TRBD2 (5 bases each). This CDR3 is 14 amino acids long. The V gene's germline CDR1 is LGHNA and CDR2 YSLEER. V shed 1 base and J shed 16 bases, with 20 bases lying between them. CDR3: CASSQGVPLGELFF. The CDR3 DNA sequence: TGCGCCAGCAGCCAAGGGGTACCTTTAGGGGAGCTCTTCTTC.